This section outlines one TCR beta chain sequence together with its context. Seattle's enrolled individuals joined amid active infection and were then monitored longitudinally. This record comes from a study of blood T cell repertoires in COVID-19. The authors' processing: Amplification of reference gene primers provided the estimated nucleated cell counts. This table comes from immunoSEQ multiplex PCR, and its TCRdb copy is limited to in-frame clones, with some not included. The D gene and trimming were derived from the DNA, and the V and J assignments and clone size from that table. This repertoire shows 220,000 or so clones, roughly nine tenths found once; its top ten account for more than 8.5%. The TCR originated in a woman aged 45-65 years with COVID-19, enrolled during active disease. Sequencing input: peripheral blood.

The CDR3 coding sequence is TGTGCCAGCAGTCCCCTCTACGAGCAGTACTTC. It translates to CASSPLYEQYF. This sequence joins TRBV6-6 and TRBJ2-7; D uncertain. V was shortened by 5 bases and J by 3 bases, with 5 bases between the two germline ends. From germline, CDR1 is MNHNY and CDR2 SVGAGI (reference sequence). This CDR3 spans 11 amino acids.